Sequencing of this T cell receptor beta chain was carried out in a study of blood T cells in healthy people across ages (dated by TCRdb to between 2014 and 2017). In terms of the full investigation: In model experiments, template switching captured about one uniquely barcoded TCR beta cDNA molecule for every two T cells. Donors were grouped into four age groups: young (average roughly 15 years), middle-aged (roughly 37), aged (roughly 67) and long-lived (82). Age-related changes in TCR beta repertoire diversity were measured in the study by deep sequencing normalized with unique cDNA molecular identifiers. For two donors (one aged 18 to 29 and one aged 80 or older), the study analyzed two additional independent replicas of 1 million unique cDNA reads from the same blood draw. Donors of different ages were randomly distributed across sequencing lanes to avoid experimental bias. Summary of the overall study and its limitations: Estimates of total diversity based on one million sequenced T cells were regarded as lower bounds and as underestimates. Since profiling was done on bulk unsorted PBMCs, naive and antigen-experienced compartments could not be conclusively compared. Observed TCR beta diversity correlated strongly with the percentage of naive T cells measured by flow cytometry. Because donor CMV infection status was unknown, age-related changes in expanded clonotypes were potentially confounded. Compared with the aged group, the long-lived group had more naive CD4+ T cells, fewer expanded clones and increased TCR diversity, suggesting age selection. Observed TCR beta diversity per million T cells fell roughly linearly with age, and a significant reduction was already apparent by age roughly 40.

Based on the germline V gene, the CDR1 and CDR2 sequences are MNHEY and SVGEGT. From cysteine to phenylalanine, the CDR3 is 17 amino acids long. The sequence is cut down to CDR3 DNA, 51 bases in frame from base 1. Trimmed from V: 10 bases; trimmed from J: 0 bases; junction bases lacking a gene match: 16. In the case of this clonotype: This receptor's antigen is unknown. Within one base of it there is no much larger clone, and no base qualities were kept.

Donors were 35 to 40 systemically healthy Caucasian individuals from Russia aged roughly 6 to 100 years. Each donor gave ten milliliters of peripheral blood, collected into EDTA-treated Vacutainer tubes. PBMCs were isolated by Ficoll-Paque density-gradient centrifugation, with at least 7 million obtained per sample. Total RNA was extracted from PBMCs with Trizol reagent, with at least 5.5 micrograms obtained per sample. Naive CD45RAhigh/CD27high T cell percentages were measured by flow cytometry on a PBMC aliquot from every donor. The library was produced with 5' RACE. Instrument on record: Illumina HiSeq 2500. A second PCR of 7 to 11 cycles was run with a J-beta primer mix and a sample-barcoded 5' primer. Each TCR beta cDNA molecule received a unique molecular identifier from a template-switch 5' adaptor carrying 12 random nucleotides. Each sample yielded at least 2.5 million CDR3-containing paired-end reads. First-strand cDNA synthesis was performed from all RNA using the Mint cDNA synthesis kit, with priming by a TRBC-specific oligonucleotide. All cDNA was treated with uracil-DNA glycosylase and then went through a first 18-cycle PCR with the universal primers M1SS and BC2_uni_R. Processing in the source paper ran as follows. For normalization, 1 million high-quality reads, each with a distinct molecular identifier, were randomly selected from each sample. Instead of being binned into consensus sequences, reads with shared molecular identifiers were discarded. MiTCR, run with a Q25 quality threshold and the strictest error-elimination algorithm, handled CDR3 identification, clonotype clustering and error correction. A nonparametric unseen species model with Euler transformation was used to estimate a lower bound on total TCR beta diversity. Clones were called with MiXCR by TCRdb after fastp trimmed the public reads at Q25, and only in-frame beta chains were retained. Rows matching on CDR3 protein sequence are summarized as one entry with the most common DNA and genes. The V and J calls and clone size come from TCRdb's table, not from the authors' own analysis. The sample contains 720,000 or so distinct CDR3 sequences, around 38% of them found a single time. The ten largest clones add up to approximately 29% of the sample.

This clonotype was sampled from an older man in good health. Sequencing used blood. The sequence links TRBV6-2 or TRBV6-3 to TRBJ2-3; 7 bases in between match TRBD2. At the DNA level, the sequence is TGTGCCACCCGGGTTGGCGGGAGAGGCTCTAGCACAGATACGCAGTATTTT. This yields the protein CATRVGGRGSSTDTQYF.